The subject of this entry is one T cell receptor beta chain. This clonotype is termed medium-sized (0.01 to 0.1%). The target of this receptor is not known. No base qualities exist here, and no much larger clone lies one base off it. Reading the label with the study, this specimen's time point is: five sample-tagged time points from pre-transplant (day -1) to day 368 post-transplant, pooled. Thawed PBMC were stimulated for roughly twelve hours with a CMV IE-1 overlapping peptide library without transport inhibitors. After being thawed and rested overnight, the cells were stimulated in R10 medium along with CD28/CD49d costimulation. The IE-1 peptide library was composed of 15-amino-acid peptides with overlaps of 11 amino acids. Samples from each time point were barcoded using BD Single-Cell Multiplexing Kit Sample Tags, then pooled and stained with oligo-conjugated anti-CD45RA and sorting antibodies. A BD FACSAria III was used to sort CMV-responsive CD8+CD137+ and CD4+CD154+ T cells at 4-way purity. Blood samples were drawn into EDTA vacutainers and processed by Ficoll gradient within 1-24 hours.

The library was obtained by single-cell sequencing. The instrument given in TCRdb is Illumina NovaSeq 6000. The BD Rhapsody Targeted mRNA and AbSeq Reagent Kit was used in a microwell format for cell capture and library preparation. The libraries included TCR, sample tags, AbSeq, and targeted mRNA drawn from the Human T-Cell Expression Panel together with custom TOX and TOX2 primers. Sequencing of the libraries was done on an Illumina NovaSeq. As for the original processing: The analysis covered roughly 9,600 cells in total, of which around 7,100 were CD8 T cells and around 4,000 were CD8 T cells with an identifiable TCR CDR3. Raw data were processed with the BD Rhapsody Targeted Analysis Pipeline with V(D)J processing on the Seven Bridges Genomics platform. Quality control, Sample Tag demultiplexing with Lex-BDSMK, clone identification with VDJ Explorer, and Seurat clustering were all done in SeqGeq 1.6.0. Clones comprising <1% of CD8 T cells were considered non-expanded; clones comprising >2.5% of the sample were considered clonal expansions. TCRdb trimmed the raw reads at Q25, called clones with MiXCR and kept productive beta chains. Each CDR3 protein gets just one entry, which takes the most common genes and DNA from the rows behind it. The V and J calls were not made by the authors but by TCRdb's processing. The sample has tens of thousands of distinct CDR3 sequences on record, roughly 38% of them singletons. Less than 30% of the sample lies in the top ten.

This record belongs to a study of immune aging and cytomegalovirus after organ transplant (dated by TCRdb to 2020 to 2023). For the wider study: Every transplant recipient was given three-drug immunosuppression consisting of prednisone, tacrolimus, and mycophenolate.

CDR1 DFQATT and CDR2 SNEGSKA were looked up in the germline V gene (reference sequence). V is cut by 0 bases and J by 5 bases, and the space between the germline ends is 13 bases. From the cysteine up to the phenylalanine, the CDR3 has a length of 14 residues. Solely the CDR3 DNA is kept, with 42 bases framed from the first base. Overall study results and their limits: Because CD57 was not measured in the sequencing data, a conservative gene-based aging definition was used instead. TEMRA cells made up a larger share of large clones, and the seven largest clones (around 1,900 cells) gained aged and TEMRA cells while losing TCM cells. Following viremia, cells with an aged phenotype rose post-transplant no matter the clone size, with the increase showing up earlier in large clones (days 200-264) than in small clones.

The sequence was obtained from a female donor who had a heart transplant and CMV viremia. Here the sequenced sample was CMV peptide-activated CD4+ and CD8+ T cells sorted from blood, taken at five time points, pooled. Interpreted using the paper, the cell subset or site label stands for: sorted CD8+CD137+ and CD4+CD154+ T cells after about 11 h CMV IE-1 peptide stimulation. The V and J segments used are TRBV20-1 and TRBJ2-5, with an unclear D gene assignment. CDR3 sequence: CSARDLVLGETQYF. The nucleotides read TGCAGTGCTAGAGATTTGGTCCTGGGGGAGACCCAGTACTTC.